This TCR beta chain was documented in a study of blood T cells in healthy people across ages. The donors, aged about 6 to 90, were healthy Caucasians from Russia. This clonotype was observed a few times. Its antigen is unidentified. Germline CDR1 is LNHNV and CDR2 is YYDKDF (reference sequence). The CDR3 runs to 13 residues. The V gene lost 3 bases and the J gene lost 3 bases, with 5 bases spanning the gap. Overall study results and limits: Reliance upon unsorted PBMCs precluded definitive naive versus antigen-experienced comparison.

With a J-beta primer mix and a sample-barcoded 5' primer, a second PCR ran roughly 7 to 11 cycles. At least 2.5 million CDR3-containing paired-end reads were obtained per sample. TCRdb itself ran the 5' RACE reads through MiXCR, one entry per CDR3 protein. The sample holds 800,000 or so distinct CDR3 sequences, 62% seen once. This receptor was obtained from a man younger than 40 in good health. The chain joins TRBV15 to TRBJ2-2; D not resolved. Sequenced sample: blood. DNA for the CDR3: TGTGCCACCAGCAGGGGGTACACCGGGGAGCTGTTTTTT. Translation: CATSRGYTGELFF.